One sample yielded the 32 T cell receptor beta chains listed below, sequenced in a study of shared clonotypes between healthy human individuals. The protocol was immunoSEQ multiplex PCR, while the TCRdb copy is restricted to in-frame clones and leaves out a portion. Found here are millions of clones, about 92% of them singletons; the top ten hold 0.39%. Sequenced input: naive CD4+ T cells from PBMCs. Subset of the sample: CD45RA+ positively selected. The receptors shown here come from a man aged 18 to 30 in good health. Some clones in this sample may be carry-over from other donors' samples.

Concerning this clone: Other DNA sequences in this specimen translate into the identical CDR3. The genes are TRBV30 and TRBJ1-1; no firm D call. The CDR3 is 12 amino acids. Germline V CDR1 and CDR2: GTSNPN, SVGIG (reference sequence). Trimming pared 1 base from V and 1 base from J, leaving 4 bases between. This CDR3 is CAWSDRNTEAFF. The CDR3 region has the DNA TGTGCCTGGAGTGATCGGAACACTGAAGCTTTCTTT.

This chain uses TRBV9 with TRBJ2-2; D is undetermined. The CDR3 has 14 amino acids. Per germline, CDR1 SGDLS and CDR2 YYNGEE. V lost 1 base and J lost 8, with 12 bases in between. CDR3 nucleotide sequence: TGTGCCAGCAGCGTAAGTCCCCAACAGGGGGAGCTGTTTTTT. This translates into CASSVSPQQGELFF.

The sample holds one count of this clone. The rearrangement links TRBV20-1 to TRBJ1-2; no definite D call. CDR1 is DFQATT, CDR2 SNEGSKA, per germline (reference sequence). This CDR3 has 11 residues. The V and J ends lost 5 bases and 0 bases respectively, with 4 bases between them. In nucleotides, the CDR3 is TGCAGTGCTCAGGCTAACTATGGCTACACCTTC. It specifies CSAQANYGYTF.

About this clone: Other DNA variants within this sample encode the same CDR3. V gene TRBV4-1 combines with J gene TRBJ1-5, with 7 nucleotides matching TRBD1. Trimming cost V 3 bases and J 6 bases; bases outside gene matches: 2. Germline CDR1 MGHRA, CDR2 YSYEKL. This CDR3 has 13 residues. Here the CDR3 DNA reads TGCGCCAGCAGCCAGAACAGGGGTCAGCCCCAGCATTTT. It yields the protein CASSQNRGQPQHF.

The chain recombines TRBV7-2 with TRBJ2-1; TRBD1 might be the D (6 bases). Germline values: CDR1 SGHTA, CDR2 FQGNSA. V lost 2 bases and J lost 8, with 16 bases in between. The CDR3 has 15 amino acids. CDR3 sequence: CASSLYRELGDEQFF. The CDR3 bases are TGTGCCAGCAGCTTATACAGGGAACTAGGCGATGAGCAGTTCTTC.

The genes are TRBV14 and TRBJ2-6; a weak D match, TRBD2 (7 bases). Trimming pared 0 bases from V and 2 bases from J, leaving 11 bases between. The germline gives CDR1 SGHDN, CDR2 FVKESK. This CDR3 is built from 17 residues. In nucleotides, the CDR3 is TGTGCCAGCAGCCAAGATGAAGGGGGGGCTGGGGCCAACGTCCTGACTTTC. This gives the protein CASSQDEGGAGANVLTF.

This chain uses TRBV7-8 with TRBJ2-1; 12 nucleotides line up with TRBD2. CDR3 length: 17 residues. V was clipped by 1 base and J by 8 bases; unmatched bases: 9. The V gene's germline CDR1 is SGHVS and CDR2 FQNEAQ. The CDR3 region is CASSLGSRTSGRYEQFF. The CDR3 DNA follows: TGTGCCAGCAGCTTAGGAAGTAGAACTAGCGGGAGGTATGAGCAGTTCTTC.

The rearrangement links TRBV7-6 to TRBJ2-2; D is ambiguous. The CDR3 has 13 residues. The germline gives CDR1 SGHVS, CDR2 FNYEAQ. V was cut by 6 bases and J by 0 bases, with 5 bases left in between. The CDR3 coding sequence is TGTGCCAGCAGTTGGGCGAACACCGGGGAGCTGTTTTTT. This encodes CASSWANTGELFF.

Comments on this clone: This same CDR3 is encoded by further DNA sequences in the sample. The J gene is TRBJ2-1, the V gene TRBV5-1; TRBD2 is a possible D gene (5 bases). The germline CDR1 and CDR2 sequences are SGHRS and YFSETQ. CDR3 length: 13 amino acids. V was clipped by 0 bases and J by 6 bases, with 7 bases between them. CDR3 sequence: CASSLGGPNEQFF. CDR3 coding DNA: TGCGCCAGCAGCTTGGGCGGGCCCAATGAGCAGTTCTTC.

The chain links TRBV18 to TRBJ1-4; a possible D gene is TRBD1 (5 bases). Trimming removed 1 base from V and 4 bases from J, with 7 bases in between. The germline V gene encodes CDR1 KGHSH and CDR2 LQKENI. This CDR3 has 14 amino acids. The CDR3 DNA sequence: TGTGCCAGCTCACCACAGGGGAATAATGAAAAACTGTTTTTT. It is translated as CASSPQGNNEKLFF.

The chain uses TRBV29-1 and TRBJ2-1; D perhaps matches TRBD1 (5 bases). The germline V and J ends were trimmed by 4 bases and 0 bases, with 16 bases remaining between them. This CDR3 is 16 amino acids long. Germline-derived CDR1 and CDR2 are SQVTM and ANQGSEA. Written as DNA, the CDR3 is TGCAGCGTTGGGGGCTCGGAACGGAGCTCCTACAATGAGCAGTTCTTC. Protein: CSVGGSERSSYNEQFF.

A few counts support this clone. This sequence joins TRBV11-3 and TRBJ1-2, with D perhaps matching TRBD1 (6 bases). Between the trimmed V and J ends, which lost 5 bases and 8 bases, there was a span of 12 bases. Per germline, CDR1 SGHNT and CDR2 YENEEA. CDR3 length equals 12 residues. DNA for the CDR3: TGTGCCAGCAGCCTCGGACAGCGGGGCTACACCTTC. Protein: CASSLGQRGYTF.

The rearrangement uses TRBV12-5 and TRBJ1-1; D might be TRBD1 (6 bases). V lost 0 bases and J 3 bases, leaving 14 bases between the germline ends. Germline assignment: CDR1 LGHNT and CDR2 FRNRAP. The CDR3 contains 16 residues. CDR3 in DNA: TGTGCTAGTGGTTTGGTACACAGGGAGGGGGACACTGAAGCTTTCTTT. Its protein product is CASGLVHREGDTEAFF.

J is TRBJ2-5 and V is TRBV27; 9 nucleotides agree with TRBD1. The CDR3 is made up of 15 amino acids. Germline CDR1 reads MNHEY; CDR2 reads SMNVEV (reference sequence). The trim removed 4 bases at V and 2 bases at J, leaving 5 bases unmatched. In DNA form, the CDR3 reads TGTGCCAGCAGTTCCTGGACAGGGGTTCAAGAGACCCAGTACTTC. It yields the protein CASSSWTGVQETQYF.

The CDR3 sequence: CASSPADRAGQYF. The CDR3 DNA reads TGTGCCAGCAGCCCGGCGGACAGGGCGGGACAGTACTTC. This chain connects TRBV7-2 to TRBJ2-7; 8 nucleotides agree with TRBD1. CDR3 size: 13 residues. J lost 10 bases, V lost 5 bases, and 10 bases had no gene match. Germline CDR1 and CDR2: SGHTA and FQGNSA.

The rearrangement links TRBV29-1 to TRBJ2-1; 11 positions agree with TRBD2. The germline V gene encodes CDR1 SQVTM and CDR2 ANQGSEA. The ends lost 3 bases at V and 8 bases at J; junction bases unmatched: 3. CDR3 length equals 13 residues. This chain's CDR3 is CSVDGLAGDEQFF. The CDR3 DNA is TGCAGCGTTGATGGACTAGCGGGCGATGAGCAGTTCTTC.

The V call is TRBV27, the J call TRBJ2-1, with TRBD2 as a possible D gene (5 bases). The CDR3 totals 14 residues. Trimming pared 5 bases from V and 7 bases from J, leaving 15 bases between. CDR1 and CDR2 from the germline V gene are MNHEY and SMNVEV (reference sequence). In DNA form, the CDR3 reads TGTGCCAGCAGTCCGAGGACTCCCTTAAATGAGCAGTTCTTC. It yields the protein CASSPRTPLNEQFF.

The chain is built from TRBV11-2 and TRBJ2-5, with 12 bases fitting TRBD2. This CDR3 is built from 17 residues. CDR1 is SGHAT and CDR2 is FQNNGV in the germline V gene. Germline trimming cut 1 base from V and 3 bases from J; bases unmatched to any gene: 6. CDR3 residues: CASSLGLAGGPEETQYF. DNA of the CDR3: TGTGCCAGCAGCTTAGGCCTAGCGGGAGGGCCCGAAGAGACCCAGTACTTC.

This clone was detected once. V usage is TRBV30 and J usage is TRBJ1-2; D is possibly TRBD1 (5 bases). Germline lookup yields CDR1 GTSNPN and CDR2 SVGIG (reference sequence). The CDR3 consists of 16 residues. V lost 3 bases and J 4 bases, leaving 21 bases between the germline ends. The CDR3 protein is CAWRFPFGGGGYGYTF. In nucleotides, the CDR3 is TGTGCCTGGAGATTCCCATTTGGGGGGGGTGGCTATGGCTACACCTTC.

A remark on this clone: Other DNA sequences of this sample code for an identical CDR3. The chain uses TRBV28 and TRBJ1-4; the D gene is possibly TRBD1 (5 bases). V gave up 2 bases and J gave up 1 base, with 8 bases separating them. Per germline, CDR1 MDHEN and CDR2 SYDVKM. The CDR3 is 15 residues long. The CDR3 region has the DNA TGTGCCAGCAGTTTAGGAGGGGTAACTAATGAAAAACTGTTTTTT. This sequence encodes CASSLGGVTNEKLFF.

This clone was detected once. This sequence joins TRBV6-5 and TRBJ2-5; 7 bases are shared with TRBD1. After removal of 6 bases from V and 2 bases from J, the junction contained 6 bases not matched to a gene. The CDR3 sequence is 14 residues long. In germline, CDR1 is MNHEY, CDR2 SVGAGI. CDR3 protein: CASRIDRVQETQYF. DNA of the CDR3: TGTGCCAGCAGGATTGACAGGGTTCAAGAGACCCAGTACTTC.

This clone was seen a handful of times. V usage is TRBV16 and J usage is TRBJ1-1, with 8 bases identical to TRBD1. This CDR3 is built from 13 residues. The V gene's germline CDR1 is KGHSY and CDR2 FQNENV. V lost 8 bases and J lost 6; bases outside the gene matches: 8. The CDR3 protein is CASAFGQGSEAFF. For the CDR3, the DNA is TGTGCCAGCGCCTTTGGACAGGGCTCTGAAGCTTTCTTT.

This sequence joins TRBV19 and TRBJ2-3, with D perhaps matching TRBD1 (6 bases). Germline V gene sequence: CDR1 LNHDA, CDR2 SQIVND (reference sequence). Trimming removed 4 bases at V and 5 bases at J, with 10 bases between. There are 13 residues in the CDR3. Here the CDR3 reads CASSNRAGDTQYF. The CDR3 DNA is TGTGCCAGTAGTAACAGGGCCGGAGATACGCAGTATTTT.

The V call is TRBV14, the J call TRBJ2-5; TRBD2 is a possible D gene (6 bases). Germline V gives CDR1 SGHDN, CDR2 FVKESK. Trimming took off 1 base at V and 5 bases at J, with 14 bases between the two ends. The length of the CDR3 is 15 residues. CDR3 bases: TGTGCCAGCAGCCAAGGTTCTAGCGTGTCCGAGACCCAGTACTTC. It specifies CASSQGSSVSETQYF.

The rearrangement joins TRBV6-1 to TRBJ2-3; D ambiguous. This CDR3 has 14 residues. Germline values: CDR1 MNHNS, CDR2 SASEGT. V was cut by 8 bases and J by 5 bases, with 17 bases left in between. Here the CDR3 DNA reads TGTGCCAGCCGTTGGCAGCACAATGGAGATACGCAGTATTTT. Protein sequence: CASRWQHNGDTQYF.

The gene calls are TRBV21-1 and TRBJ1-2. TRBV21-1 is noted as a pseudogene. The CDR3 loop spans 18 amino acids. The CDR3 DNA is TGTGCCAGCAGCAAAGGGTCCGGTAGGTACTGGGAGCTCTATGGCTACACCTTC. Amino acids: CASSKGSGRYWELYGYTF.

The count of this clone is one. This chain joins TRBV12-5 and TRBJ2-1; no firm D call. V lost 4 bases and J 4 bases, leaving 11 bases between the germline ends. This CDR3 has 14 residues. Germline lookup yields CDR1 LGHNT and CDR2 FRNRAP. CDR3 residues: CASGSLNGYNEQFF. The DNA of the CDR3 is TGTGCTAGTGGTTCCTTAAACGGGTACAATGAGCAGTTCTTC.

The gene calls are TRBV5-5 and TRBJ2-7; TRBD2 is a possible D gene (6 bases). The CDR3 is 13 amino acids. Germline loops: CDR1 SGHKS, CDR2 YYEKEE (reference sequence). Trimming cost V 3 bases and J 1 base, with 8 bases left between them. CDR3 loop: CASSSGGSYEQYF. CDR3 coding DNA: TGTGCCAGCAGCTCCGGGGGATCCTACGAGCAGTACTTC.

This sequence joins TRBV4-3 and TRBJ1-2, with D possibly TRBD1 on 5 matching bases. The CDR3 sequence is 15 residues long. Germline-derived CDR1 and CDR2 are LGHNA and YSLEER. V lost 0 bases, J lost 4 bases, and 12 bases lay in between. The CDR3 DNA sequence: TGCGCCAGCAGCCAAGATTGGGGGTTGAGCTATGGCTACACCTTC. As protein: CASSQDWGLSYGYTF.

The genes are TRBV28 and TRBJ2-5; 14 nucleotides agree with TRBD2. CDR3 length equals 17 residues. Trimming took 2 bases from V and 6 from J; bases not matched to a gene: 8. Looked up from germline, CDR1 is MDHEN and CDR2 is SYDVKM. In DNA, the CDR3 is TGTGCCAGCAGTTTAGGGGGAGGGACTAGCGGGAGAAAGACCCAGTACTTC. Translating gives CASSLGGGTSGRKTQYF.

This clone has only one observation. The chain combines TRBV30 with TRBJ2-3; 11 positions agree with TRBD2. V was clipped by 3 bases and J by 2 bases; unmatched bases: 10. There are 17 residues in the CDR3. CDR1 GTSNPN and CDR2 SVGIG come from the germline V gene (reference sequence). The DNA of the CDR3 is TGTGCCTGGAGGGACAAAGGGACTAGCGGTGTCACAGATACGCAGTATTTT. It encodes CAWRDKGTSGVTDTQYF.

In regard to this clone: The same CDR3 is also encoded by other DNA sequences in this sample. This chain connects TRBV28 to TRBJ1-2; possible D gene TRBD1, 5 bases. Trimming left V 2 bases short and J 4 bases short, with 8 bases between. Germline assignment: CDR1 MDHEN and CDR2 SYDVKM. The CDR3 loop spans 13 amino acids. The CDR3 region is CASSLVGLYGYTF. Written as DNA, the CDR3 is TGTGCCAGCAGTTTAGTGGGGCTCTATGGCTACACCTTC.